Listed here is a single T cell receptor (beta chain). The antigen is not known. Sequenced by immunoSEQ multiplex PCR; TCRdb stores in-frame clones only, minus some. The sample yields 350 to 500 clones, approximately 82% seen once. Described time point: week 3, after first cycle of checkpoint inhibitor. Blood was drawn before treatment and at week 3 after checkpoint blockade. This entry is derived from a study of blood T cell dynamics during melanoma immunotherapy. General study points: It remained unknown if the driving T cell clones were melanoma-specific.

Germline assignment: CDR1 LNHDA and CDR2 SQIVND (reference sequence). V lost 10 bases to trimming and J lost 6 bases; unmatched junction nucleotides: 13. This CDR3 spans 14 amino acids. The starting material was cell-free DNA from blood, obtained from a patient treated with checkpoint blockade. The TCR comes from a human donor with melanoma. V usage is TRBV19 and J usage is TRBJ2-7, with 9 nucleotides matching TRBD1. CDR3 loop: CATTAGQGVVEQYF. The CDR3, as DNA: TGTGCCACCACGGCGGGACAGGGAGTAGTCGAGCAGTACTTC. The whole variable domain, filled in from reference TRBV19 and TRBJ2-7, reads DGGITQSPKYLFRKEGQNVTLSCEQNLNHDAMYWYRQDPGQGLRLIYYSQIVNDFQKGDIAEGYSVSREKKESFPLTVTSAQKNPTAFYLCATTAGQGVVEQYFGPGTRLTVT.